This T cell receptor (beta chain) was documented in a study of T-cell memory formation after mild COVID-19. It was 5'RACE with constant-segment primers that produced the TCR alpha and TCR beta cDNA libraries, which carried sample barcodes and UMIs. TCRdb re-analysed the 5' RACE reads in MiXCR, keeping a single row per CDR3 protein. Found here are about 310,000 distinct CDR3 sequences, 15% to 20% of them singletons; the top ten hold roughly 22%. Comment on this clonotype: Its target is unknown.

The CDR3 is 13 residues long. The germline V gene encodes CDR1 ENHRY and CDR2 SYGVKD. Trimming left V 8 bases short and J 3 bases short, with 13 bases between. Whole-study findings and limits: Second-wave clones peaking on day 37 lacked confirmed SARS-CoV-2 specificity. That cross-reactive memory joined was suggested by some responding clones appearing in pre-infection memory. Chiefly within CM and EM were the contracting CD4+ clones; CD8+ ones were within EMRA.

The rearrangement uses TRBV10-3 and TRBJ2-5; TRBD2 is a possible D gene (5 bases). The receptor was derived from a man aged 18-30 years who had mild COVID-19 (a few samples of this study predate the infection). Cell type and time point are not known. The sequenced material came from PBMCs or a T cell subset sorted from them (not recorded which). The CDR3 reads CAIRAEDEETQYF. As DNA, the CDR3 is TGTGCCATCCGGGCGGAGGATGAAGAGACCCAGTACTTC.